What follows are 27 T cell receptor beta chains derived from one specimen sequenced in a study of T cells in women clearing cervical HPV infection. Assay used: immunoSEQ multiplex PCR; TCRdb lists only in-frame clones, some missing. Across roughly 31,000 clones, the top ten clones capture under 7% of the sample. Sequencing was carried out using blood buffy coat. Receptors were obtained from a woman aged 18-70 years with a cervical HPV16 infection that either progressed to CIN3+ or cleared (not recorded which).

Comment on this clone: Coverage ceases 3 residues before the CDR3 finishes, and the germline J gene fills in the end. This chain joins TRBV2 and TRBJ2-3; 7 bases fit TRBD1. Germline CDR1 reads SNHLY; CDR2 reads FYNNEI. With 10 bases clipped from V and 5 bases from J, the junction kept 6 bases outside the gene matches. The CDR3 covers 12 residues. CDR3 in amino acids: CAIGTEGDTQYF. CDR3 bases read: TGTGCCATCGGGACAGAAGGAGATACG.

About this clone: The read halts 3 residues ahead of the CDR3 end, with the missing end drawn from the germline J gene. This chain links TRBV7-6 with TRBJ1-2, with D maybe TRBD1 (6 bases). Germline V lookup: CDR1 SGHVS, CDR2 FNYEAQ. The CDR3 extends over 13 amino acids. The chain's CDR3 is CASSAGQSYDYTF. The DNA read from the CDR3 is TGTGCCAGCAGCGCCGGACAGTCCTACGAC. Drawing the rest from reference TRBV7-6 and TRBJ1-2, the complete variable domain is GAGVSQSPRYKVTKRGQDVALRCDPISGHVSLYWYRQALGQGPEFLTYFNYEAQQDKSGLPNDRFSAERPEGSISTLTIQRTEQRDSAMYRCASSAGQSYDYTFGSGTRLTVV.

As for this clone: The read halts 3 residues ahead of the CDR3 end, with the missing end drawn from the germline J gene. The chain joins TRBV29-1 to TRBJ1-1; TRBD1 matches at 7 bases. The junction had 5 bases not matched to a gene; V was cut back by 7 bases and J by 6 bases. Per germline, CDR1 SQVTM and CDR2 ANQGSEA. The CDR3 contains 11 residues. This chain's CDR3 is CSATGVPEAFF. The part of the CDR3 DNA that was read is TGCAGCGCCACAGGGGTTCCTGAA.

In regard to this clone: The read stops 3 residues short of the end of the CDR3; the missing end is completed from the germline J gene. The rearrangement links TRBV20-1 to TRBJ2-1; 9 bases align to TRBD2. The length of the CDR3 is 15 residues. Per germline, CDR1 DFQATT and CDR2 SNEGSKA (reference sequence). V lost 5 bases to trimming and J lost 6 bases; unmatched junction nucleotides: 11. Incomplete CDR3 DNA: TGCAGTGCTCTCTCAGCTAGCGGGGAAACCAATGAG. This encodes CSALSASGETNE. The whole CDR3 sequence is CSALSASGETNEQFF.

Points on this clone: The read stops 3 residues short of the end of the CDR3; the missing end is completed from the germline J gene. The V gene is TRBV5-4, the J gene TRBJ2-1, with 10 positions matching TRBD2. With 3 bases clipped from V and 6 bases from J, the junction kept 3 bases outside the gene matches. This CDR3 spans 14 amino acids. Germline V lookup: CDR1 SGHNT, CDR2 YYREEE (reference sequence). The part of the CDR3 DNA that was read is TGTGCCAGCAGCTCGCTAGCGGGGGCCAATGAG. Its protein product is CASSSLAGANE. The complete CDR3 sequence is CASSSLAGANEQFF.

As to this clone: The read comes to an end 3 residues before the CDR3 does, leaving the germline J gene to fill in the end. The V and J genes are TRBV7-2 and TRBJ1-2, with D unresolved. The CDR3 has 15 residues. Germline V lookup: CDR1 SGHTA, CDR2 FQGNSA. The part of the CDR3 DNA that was read is TGTGCCAGCAGCTCCGTTACAAATCCCAGCGGCGAC. It specifies CASSSVTNPSGD. The complete CDR3 protein is CASSSVTNPSGDYTF.

As regards this clone: Sequencing ends 3 residues short of the CDR3 end; the germline J gene provides the rest. This same CDR3 is encoded by further DNA sequences in the sample. The chain uses TRBV11-2 and TRBJ1-3; D might be TRBD1 (5 bases). Trimming took 0 bases from V and 4 from J, leaving 10 bases between them. Germline V lookup: CDR1 SGHAT, CDR2 FQNNGV. This CDR3 region has 15 residues. CDR3 residues: CASSLEQGTGNTIYF. Partial CDR3 DNA: TGTGCCAGCAGCTTAGAGCAGGGAACAGGAAACACC.

About this clone itself: Sequencing ends 3 residues short of the CDR3 end; the germline J gene provides the rest. This sequence joins TRBV20-1 and TRBJ2-1; 16 bases are shared with TRBD2. V was pared by 1 base and J by 4 bases, with 10 bases of the junction left unmatched. Germline loops: CDR1 DFQATT, CDR2 SNEGSKA (reference sequence). The CDR3 has 19 amino acids. The sequenced part of the CDR3 DNA is TGCAGTGCTAGAGGAGGGACTAGCGGGGGGGTGCGGTTGTACAATGAG. The encoded protein is CSARGGTSGGVRLYNE. The complete CDR3 reads CSARGGTSGGVRLYNEQFF.

About this clone itself: The read ends 3 residues early relative to the CDR3; the germline J gene fills the gap. Other DNA variants within this sample encode the same CDR3. The V call is TRBV5-1, the J call TRBJ1-3; TRBD1 matches at 7 bases. The V gene's germline CDR1 is SGHRS and CDR2 YFSETQ. The trim removed 4 bases at V and 0 bases at J, leaving 4 bases unmatched. CDR3 length: 15 residues. The CDR3 reads CASSRTGLSGNTIYF. CDR3 DNA (partial): TGCGCCAGCAGCCGGACAGGACTCTCTGGAAACACC.

The CDR3 protein is CSVGGQGTTNEKLFF. Incomplete CDR3 DNA: TGCAGCGTTGGGGGACAGGGGACAACTAATGAAAAG. V usage is TRBV29-1 and J usage is TRBJ2-2; 10 nucleotides line up with TRBD1. The DNA ends 3 residues before the CDR3 does, and the rest of the CDR3 is filled in from the germline J gene. CDR3 length: 15 amino acids. Per the germline V gene, CDR1 is SQVTM and CDR2 is ANQGSEA.

For this clone: The read ends 3 residues before the CDR3 terminus; that terminus is restored from the germline J gene. This sequence joins TRBV10-1 and TRBJ2-1; tentative D call: TRBD2 (6 bases). Germline V lookup: CDR1 WNHNN, CDR2 SYGVQD (reference sequence). The CDR3 covers 15 residues. V was trimmed by 6 bases and J by 1 base, leaving 13 bases between them. The CDR3 DNA, read in part, is TGCGCCAGCAGCAAGAAAAGCGGGTCCTACAATGAG. This sequence encodes CASSKKSGSYNE. In full, the CDR3 is CASSKKSGSYNEQFF.

Worth noting for this clone: The read ends 3 residues before the CDR3 terminus; that terminus is restored from the germline J gene. V and J are TRBV20-1 and TRBJ2-7, with D tentatively TRBD2 (6 bases). CDR1 is DFQATT, CDR2 SNEGSKA, per germline (reference sequence). V dropped 3 bases and J dropped 2 bases, with 17 bases sitting between them. This CDR3 is 15 amino acids long. The CDR3 bases that were read are TGCAGTGCTAGGACTAGACGGTGGTTTGCCTACGAG. This codes for CSARTRRWFAYE. The CDR3 in full is CSARTRRWFAYEQYF.

Note on this clone: The sequence runs out 3 residues before the end of the CDR3; the remainder is reconstructed from the germline J gene. The chain carries TRBV10-3 and TRBJ1-2, with unresolved D. Germline CDR1 ENHRY, CDR2 SYGVKD. The V gene lost 6 bases and the J gene lost 1 base, with 6 bases spanning the gap. This CDR3 region has 12 residues. Here the CDR3 reads CAIRQNNYGYTF. The sequenced CDR3 bases are TGTGCCATCAGACAGAATAACTATGGC.

A remark on this clone: The junction and the germline gene differ at one end; a read error may be behind it. With the read ending 3 residues before the CDR3 end, the germline J gene is used to fill in that end. The V call is TRBV2, the J call TRBJ2-7; 10 bases match TRBD1. The CDR3 has 15 residues. Germline CDR1 reads SNHLY; CDR2 reads FYNNEI. Incomplete CDR3 DNA: TGTGCCAGCAGTAAAGCCGGGACAGGGGCCTACGAG. It codes for CASSKAGTGAYE. The whole CDR3 protein reads CASSKAGTGAYEQYF.

On this clone: Compared with germline, one end of the junction differs, possibly owing to a read error. Read sequence stops 3 residues before the CDR3 end, and the germline J gene provides the missing end. V is TRBV4-2 and J is TRBJ2-7; TRBD2 matches 8 bases. This CDR3 has 16 amino acids. CDR1 is LGHNA, CDR2 YNFKEQ, per germline. The CDR3 is CASSQGPGLVAGEQYF. The part of the CDR3 DNA that was read is TGCGCCAGCAGCCAAGGACCGGGACTAGTAGCCGGCGAG.

A word on this clone: The read terminates 3 residues ahead of where the CDR3 ends, so the germline J gene completes it. V is TRBV19 and J is TRBJ1-5; TRBD1 matches at 7 bases. This CDR3 has 15 residues. V dropped 7 bases and J dropped 4; count of bases not matched to a gene: 10. Germline V CDR1 and CDR2: LNHDA, SQIVND (reference sequence). CDR3 region: CASTPRQGHNQPQHF. Incomplete CDR3 DNA: TGTGCCAGTACTCCGCGACAGGGCCATAATCAGCCC.

A remark on this clone: The read halts 3 residues ahead of the CDR3 end, with the missing end drawn from the germline J gene. The chain recombines TRBV2 with TRBJ1-2, with 9 bases that match TRBD1. This CDR3 comprises 15 residues. Germline assignment: CDR1 SNHLY and CDR2 FYNNEI. The part of the CDR3 DNA that was read is TGTGCCAGCCAAAAACCGGGACAGGGCACCCACGAC. This codes for CASQKPGQGTHD. The whole CDR3 protein reads CASQKPGQGTHDYTF.

CDR3: CATSREQGLYEQYF. Partial CDR3 DNA: TGTGCCACCAGCAGAGAGCAGGGTCTCTACGAG. The chain recombines TRBV15 with TRBJ2-7, with D possibly being TRBD1 (5 bases). The read terminates 3 residues ahead of where the CDR3 ends, so the germline J gene completes it. Trimming took 0 bases from V and 3 from J, leaving 9 bases between them. The CDR3 runs to 14 residues. CDR1 is LNHNV and CDR2 is YYDKDF in the germline V gene (reference sequence).

As to this clone: The read terminates 3 residues ahead of where the CDR3 ends, so the germline J gene completes it. This chain uses TRBV11-2 with TRBJ1-2, with D possibly matching TRBD1 (6 bases). The length of the CDR3 is 15 residues. CDR1 SGHAT and CDR2 FQNNGV come from the germline V gene. CDR3 bases read: TGTGCCAGCAGCTTACTAGCGGGGGGGCGGGAGACC. Its protein product is CASSLLAGGRET. The full CDR3 is CASSLLAGGRETYTF.

About this clone: The read comes to an end 3 residues before the CDR3 does, leaving the germline J gene to fill in the end. The chain joins TRBV20-1 to TRBJ1-2; D may be TRBD1 (6 bases). Germline-derived CDR1 and CDR2 are DFQATT and SNEGSKA (reference sequence). The CDR3 is made up of 12 amino acids. CDR3: CSARAGVWSYTF. The sequenced CDR3 bases are TGCAGTGCTCGGGCAGGGGTATGGAGC.

Comments on this clone: Sequencing ends 3 residues short of the CDR3 end; the germline J gene provides the rest. The rearrangement uses TRBV2 and TRBJ1-6; D remains unclear. The CDR3 is made up of 14 amino acids. Germline V gene data show CDR1 as SNHLY and CDR2 as FYNNEI. Trimming pared 1 base from V and 7 bases from J, leaving 8 bases between. The CDR3 sequence: CASSEVRLNSPLHF. CDR3 DNA (partial): TGTGCCAGCAGTGAAGTCAGGTTAAATTCACCC.

Concerning this clone: Read data end 3 residues before the CDR3 end; the end is taken from the germline J gene. This sequence joins TRBV19 and TRBJ2-3, with TRBD1 matching 7 bases. The CDR3 has 17 amino acids. Germline V gene sequence: CDR1 LNHDA, CDR2 SQIVND (reference sequence). CDR3 bases read: TGTGCCAGTAGTCCCGTGACAGGGAAAGTAGGGAATCAGCCG. It is translated as CASSPVTGKVGNQP. The whole CDR3 region reads CASSPVTGKVGNQPQYF.

On this clone itself: The CDR3 end lies 3 residues beyond the end of the read and is filled in from the germline J gene. The chain couples TRBV30 to TRBJ2-3, with a tentative D call TRBD1 (6 bases). This CDR3 comprises 14 residues. CDR1 is GTSNPN and CDR2 is SVGIG in the germline V gene (reference sequence). The sequenced part of the CDR3 DNA is TGTGCCTGGAGTACTCCGGGACACCAAGAGACG. This codes for CAWSTPGHQET. The complete CDR3 sequence is CAWSTPGHQETQYF.

Concerning this clone itself: The read ends 3 residues shy of where the CDR3 ends; the end is completed using the germline J gene. The chain carries TRBV5-1 and TRBJ2-3; D not certain. V was shortened by 6 bases and J by 2 bases, with 10 bases between the two germline ends. The CDR3 extends over 13 amino acids. The germline CDR1 and CDR2 sequences are SGHRS and YFSETQ. The covered CDR3 bases are TGCGCCAGCAATTGGGCCAACACAGATACG. It translates to CASNWANTDT. The whole CDR3 protein is CASNWANTDTQYF.

About this clone: The DNA ends 3 residues before the CDR3 does, and the rest of the CDR3 is filled in from the germline J gene. The chain is built from TRBV19 and TRBJ2-4; TRBD1 matches at 7 bases. Losses at the gene ends were 2 bases for V and 7 bases for J; bases not matched to a gene: 17. The germline V gene encodes CDR1 LNHDA and CDR2 SQIVND (reference sequence). This CDR3 is built from 18 residues. This chain's CDR3 is CASSITGASRVSRNIQYF. The CDR3 DNA, read in part, is TGTGCCAGTAGTATAACAGGGGCCAGCAGAGTGAGTAGGAACATT.

A note on this clone: The observed sequence ends 3 residues before the CDR3 terminus, with the missing tail filled in from the germline J gene. The chain is built from TRBV19 and TRBJ2-2; TRBD2 matches 9 bases. Germline trimming cut 10 bases from V and 5 bases from J; bases unmatched to any gene: 17. The germline gives CDR1 LNHDA, CDR2 SQIVND (reference sequence). The CDR3 spans 17 residues. The CDR3 spells CAIPGGGGAEMTGELFF. The covered CDR3 bases are TGTGCCATTCCGGGTGGCGGGGGGGCGGAGATGACCGGGGAG.

As for this clone: Read coverage stops 3 residues before the CDR3 terminus; the germline J gene supplies the remainder. This sequence joins TRBV30 and TRBJ2-2; 9 bases agree with TRBD1. In germline, CDR1 is GTSNPN, CDR2 SVGIG (reference sequence). CDR3 size: 14 residues. CDR3 in amino acids: CAWRRQGDNSPLFF. The CDR3 bases that were read are TGTGCCTGGAGGAGACAGGGGGATAATTCACCG.